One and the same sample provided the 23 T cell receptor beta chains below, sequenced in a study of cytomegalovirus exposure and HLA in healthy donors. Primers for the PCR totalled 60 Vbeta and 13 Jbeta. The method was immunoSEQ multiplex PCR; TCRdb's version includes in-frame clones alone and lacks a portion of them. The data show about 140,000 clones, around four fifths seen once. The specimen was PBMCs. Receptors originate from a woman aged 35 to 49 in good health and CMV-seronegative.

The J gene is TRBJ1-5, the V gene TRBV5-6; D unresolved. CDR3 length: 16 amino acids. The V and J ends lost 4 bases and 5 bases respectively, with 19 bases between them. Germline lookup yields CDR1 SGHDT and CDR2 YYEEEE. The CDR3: CASSQRTEASYQPQHF. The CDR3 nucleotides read TGTGCCAGCAGCCAGAGGACGGAGGCTAGTTATCAGCCCCAGCATTTT.

CDR3 residues: CASSYREGNQPQHF. The DNA for the CDR3 is TGTGCCAGCAGTTACCGGGAAGGGAATCAGCCCCAGCATTTT. The V and J genes are TRBV6-5 and TRBJ1-5; unclear D gene. V dropped 2 bases and J dropped 4 bases, with 9 bases sitting between them. CDR1 is MNHEY, CDR2 SVGAGI, per germline. This CDR3 has 14 amino acids.

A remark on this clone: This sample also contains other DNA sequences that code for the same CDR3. CDR3 bases: TGTGCCAGCAGCTTCCGCCTTGGGGCAGGGGAAAGTACTGAAGCTTTCTTT. This gives the protein CASSFRLGAGESTEAFF. The chain couples TRBV7-9 to TRBJ1-1; D may be TRBD1 (6 bases). CDR3 length: 17 amino acids. Germline-derived CDR1 and CDR2 are SEHNR and FQNEAQ (reference sequence). Trimming pared 3 bases from V and 5 bases from J, leaving 22 bases between.

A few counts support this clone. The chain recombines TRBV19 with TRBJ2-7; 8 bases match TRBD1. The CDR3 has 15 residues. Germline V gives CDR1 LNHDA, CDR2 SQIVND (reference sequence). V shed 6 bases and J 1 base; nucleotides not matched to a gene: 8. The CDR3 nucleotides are TGTGCCAGTAGGCTACAGGGGGGTGATTCCTACGAGCAGTACTTC. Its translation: CASRLQGGDSYEQYF.

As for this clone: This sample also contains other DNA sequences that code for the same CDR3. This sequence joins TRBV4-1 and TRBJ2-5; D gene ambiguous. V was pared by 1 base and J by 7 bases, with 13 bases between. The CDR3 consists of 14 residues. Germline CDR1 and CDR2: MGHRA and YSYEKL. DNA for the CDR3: TGCGCCAGCAGCCAAGTTCATAGCCTCGGGACCCAGTACTTC. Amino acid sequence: CASSQVHSLGTQYF.

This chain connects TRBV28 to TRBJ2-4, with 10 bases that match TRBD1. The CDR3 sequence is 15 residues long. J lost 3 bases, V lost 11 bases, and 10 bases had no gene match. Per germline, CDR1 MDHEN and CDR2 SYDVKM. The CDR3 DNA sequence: TGTGCCGGGACAGGGGAAATGTGGGGCAAAAACATTCAGTACTTC. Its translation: CAGTGEMWGKNIQYF.

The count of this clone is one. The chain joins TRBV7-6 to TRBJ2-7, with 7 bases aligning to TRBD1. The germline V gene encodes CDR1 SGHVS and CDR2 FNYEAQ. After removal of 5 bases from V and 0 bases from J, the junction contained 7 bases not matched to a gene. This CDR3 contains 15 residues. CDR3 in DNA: TGTGCCAGCAGCGCGACAGGGTGGGGCTCCTACGAGCAGTACTTC. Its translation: CASSATGWGSYEQYF.

The CDR3 loop is CASRRGQYYGYTF. For the CDR3, the DNA is TGTGCCAGCAGACGCGGACAGTACTATGGCTACACCTTC. V is TRBV28 and J is TRBJ1-2; possible D gene TRBD1, 6 bases. This CDR3 is 13 amino acids long. V shed 6 bases and J shed 3 bases, with 11 bases lying between them. Per germline, CDR1 MDHEN and CDR2 SYDVKM.

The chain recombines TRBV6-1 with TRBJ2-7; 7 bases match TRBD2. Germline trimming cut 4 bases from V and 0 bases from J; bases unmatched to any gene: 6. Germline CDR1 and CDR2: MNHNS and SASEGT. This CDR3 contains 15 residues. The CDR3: CASSGVGGTSYEQYF. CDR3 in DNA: TGTGCCAGCAGTGGGGTCGGGGGGACCTCCTACGAGCAGTACTTC.

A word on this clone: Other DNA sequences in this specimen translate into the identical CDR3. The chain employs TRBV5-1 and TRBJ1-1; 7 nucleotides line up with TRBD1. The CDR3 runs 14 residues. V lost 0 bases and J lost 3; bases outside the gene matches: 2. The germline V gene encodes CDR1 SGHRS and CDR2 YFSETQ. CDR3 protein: CASSLGTGDTEAFF. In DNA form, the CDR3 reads TGCGCCAGCAGCTTGGGGACAGGCGACACTGAAGCTTTCTTT.

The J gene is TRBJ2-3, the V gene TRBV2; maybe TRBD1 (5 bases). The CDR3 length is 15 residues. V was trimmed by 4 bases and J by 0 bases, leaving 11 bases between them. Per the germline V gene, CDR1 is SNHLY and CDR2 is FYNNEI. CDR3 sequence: CASSAQGISTDTQYF. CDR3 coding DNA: TGTGCCAGCAGTGCTCAGGGAATTAGCACAGATACGCAGTATTTT.

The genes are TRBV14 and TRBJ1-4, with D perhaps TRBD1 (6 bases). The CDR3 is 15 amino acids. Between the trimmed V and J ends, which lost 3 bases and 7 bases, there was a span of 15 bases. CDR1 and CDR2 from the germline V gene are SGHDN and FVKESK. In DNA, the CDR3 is TGTGCCAGCAGCCAGTCCAGGGGATGGGGTGAAAAACTGTTTTTT. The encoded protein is CASSQSRGWGEKLFF.

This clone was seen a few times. CDR3 nucleotide sequence: TGTGCCAGCAGCGAAAGGAGGGCCTACGAGCAGTACTTC. As protein: CASSERRAYEQYF. The chain couples TRBV28 to TRBJ2-7; D is perhaps TRBD2 (6 bases). Trimming cost V 6 bases and J 2 bases, with 11 bases left between them. Germline V gene data show CDR1 as MDHEN and CDR2 as SYDVKM. The CDR3 is 13 residues long.

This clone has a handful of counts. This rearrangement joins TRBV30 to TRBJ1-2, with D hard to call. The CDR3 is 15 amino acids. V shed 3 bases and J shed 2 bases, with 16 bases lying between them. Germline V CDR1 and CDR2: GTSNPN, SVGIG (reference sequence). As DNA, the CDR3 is TGTGCCTGGAGAGATACCGCAAGAGTCAACTATGGCTACACCTTC. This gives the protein CAWRDTARVNYGYTF.

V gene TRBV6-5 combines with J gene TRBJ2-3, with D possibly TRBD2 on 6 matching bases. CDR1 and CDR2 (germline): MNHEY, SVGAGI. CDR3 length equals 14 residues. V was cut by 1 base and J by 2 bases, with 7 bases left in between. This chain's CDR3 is CASSYWGDTDTQYF. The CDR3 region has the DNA TGTGCCAGCAGTTACTGGGGGGACACAGATACGCAGTATTTT.

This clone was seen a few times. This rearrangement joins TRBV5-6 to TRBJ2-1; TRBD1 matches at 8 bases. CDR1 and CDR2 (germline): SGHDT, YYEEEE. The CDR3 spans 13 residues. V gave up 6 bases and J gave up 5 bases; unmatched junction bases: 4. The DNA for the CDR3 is TGTGCCAGCACCAGGGGGCCTAACAATGAGCAGTTCTTC. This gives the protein CASTRGPNNEQFF.

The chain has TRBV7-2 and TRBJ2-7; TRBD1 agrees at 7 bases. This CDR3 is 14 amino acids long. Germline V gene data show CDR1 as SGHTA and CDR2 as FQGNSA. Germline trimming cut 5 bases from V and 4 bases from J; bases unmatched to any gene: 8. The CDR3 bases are TGTGCCAGCAGCCGGTGGACAGGAGTATACGAGCAGTACTTC. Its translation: CASSRWTGVYEQYF.

CDR3 DNA: TGTGCCAGCAGTCAGGGCTACGTTTATCAAGGCGAGCAGTACTTC. Amino acid sequence: CASSQGYVYQGEQYF. The chain is built from TRBV7-9 and TRBJ2-7; possibly TRBD1 for D (5 bases). CDR1 and CDR2 (germline): SEHNR, FQNEAQ (reference sequence). CDR3 length equals 15 residues. Trimming left V 6 bases short and J 6 bases short, with 21 bases between. Based on the CDR3 plus reference TRBV7-9 and TRBJ2-7, the full variable domain is DTGVSQNPRHKITKRGQNVTFRCDPISEHNRLYWYRQTLGQGPEFLTYFQNEAQLEKSRLLSDRFSAERPKGSFSTLEIQRTEQGDSAMYLCASSQGYVYQGEQYFGPGTRLTVT.

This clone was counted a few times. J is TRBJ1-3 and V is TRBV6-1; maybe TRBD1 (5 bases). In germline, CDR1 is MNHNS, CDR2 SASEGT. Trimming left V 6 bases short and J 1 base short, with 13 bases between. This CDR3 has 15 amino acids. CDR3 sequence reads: CASSRVVGSGNTIYF. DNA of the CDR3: TGTGCCAGCAGCAGGGTAGTAGGGTCTGGAAACACCATATATTTT.

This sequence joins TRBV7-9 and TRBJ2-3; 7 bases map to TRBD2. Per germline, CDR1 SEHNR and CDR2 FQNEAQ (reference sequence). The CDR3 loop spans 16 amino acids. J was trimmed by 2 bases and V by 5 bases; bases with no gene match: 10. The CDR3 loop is CASSAQGAGITDTQYF. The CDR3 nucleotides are TGTGCCAGCAGCGCCCAAGGAGCGGGGATCACAGATACGCAGTATTTT.

The CDR3 spells CASSQLADPGNTIYF. CDR3 sequence (DNA): TGTGCCAGCAGTCAGTTAGCAGATCCTGGAAACACCATATATTTT. The chain carries TRBV28 and TRBJ1-3; D gene unclear. CDR1 and CDR2 from the germline V gene are MDHEN and SYDVKM. The CDR3 contains 15 residues. With 5 bases removed from V and 2 bases from J, the gap between germline ends came to 13 bases. The complete variable domain, with remaining parts taken from reference TRBV28 and TRBJ1-3, reads DVKVTQSSRYLVKRTGEKVFLECVQDMDHENMFWYRQDPGLGLRLIYFSYDVKMKEKGDIPEGYSVSREKKERFSLILESASTNQTSMYLCASSQLADPGNTIYFGEGSWLTVV.

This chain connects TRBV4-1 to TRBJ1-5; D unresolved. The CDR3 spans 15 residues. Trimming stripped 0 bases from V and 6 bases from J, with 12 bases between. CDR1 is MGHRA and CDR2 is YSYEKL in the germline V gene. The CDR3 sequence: CASSQDSLSGQPQHF. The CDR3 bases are TGCGCCAGCAGCCAAGATAGCCTCTCGGGTCAGCCCCAGCATTTT.

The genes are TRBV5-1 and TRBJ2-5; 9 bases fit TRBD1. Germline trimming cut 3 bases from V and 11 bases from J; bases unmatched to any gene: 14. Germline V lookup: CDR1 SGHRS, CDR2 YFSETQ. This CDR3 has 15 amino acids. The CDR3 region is CASSSPGQGVREQYF. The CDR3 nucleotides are TGCGCCAGCAGCTCACCGGGACAGGGCGTGAGGGAGCAGTACTTC.